This entry lists 12 T cell receptor beta chains sequenced from one sample in a study of blood T cell repertoires in COVID-19. Profiled with immunoSEQ multiplex PCR; TCRdb holds only in-frame clones, not every one. Of some 200,000 clones in the sample, roughly 75% are singletons; the top ten hold roughly 6%. The sequencing input was peripheral blood. These receptors came from a woman between 65 and 79 years old with acute or convalescent COVID-19.

The chain joins TRBV5-4 to TRBJ2-1; possible D gene TRBD2, 6 bases. CDR1 is SGHNT, CDR2 YYREEE, per germline (reference sequence). This CDR3 has 17 amino acids. V gave up 0 bases and J gave up 0 bases, with 13 bases separating them. The CDR3 region is CASSLAGAPSSYNEQFF. The CDR3 DNA reads TGTGCCAGCAGCTTGGCGGGAGCGCCGAGCTCCTACAATGAGCAGTTCTTC.

This clone has a single count. The CDR3 is CASSVATGTTYNEQFF. The CDR3 nucleotides read TGTGCCAGCAGCGTAGCTACTGGGACTACATACAATGAGCAGTTCTTC. The rearrangement links TRBV9 to TRBJ2-1; 7 bases match TRBD2. The V gene end was trimmed by 0 bases and the J gene end by 4 bases; junction bases not matched to a gene: 7. Germline V gives CDR1 SGDLS, CDR2 YYNGEE. CDR3 length: 16 residues.

This clone has at least ten counts. The chain uses TRBV5-1 and TRBJ2-2; possibly TRBD2 for D (5 bases). Germline V gene data show CDR1 as SGHRS and CDR2 as YFSETQ. Trimming shortened V by 2 bases and J by 4 bases, and 18 bases separated the two germline ends. This CDR3 spans 17 amino acids. CDR3 sequence (DNA): TGCGCCAGCAGCTTTAGTTATGGGAGCCGGGGCACCGGGGAGCTGTTTTTT. Translation gives CASSFSYGSRGTGELFF.

The genes are TRBV6-6 and TRBJ2-7; unclear D gene. The germline CDR1 and CDR2 sequences are MNHNY and SVGAGI (reference sequence). This CDR3 is 13 amino acids long. The V gene lost 2 bases and the J gene lost 3 bases, with 8 bases spanning the gap. CDR3 coding DNA: TGTGCCAGCAGTTACGAGTCTAGCTACGAGCAGTACTTC. Amino acids: CASSYESSYEQYF.

The table lists this clone with a few counts. The CDR3 protein is CASSLAPYNEQFF. CDR3 nucleotides: TGTGCCAGCTCGCTAGCCCCCTACAATGAGCAGTTCTTC. V and J are TRBV18 and TRBJ2-1; a possible D gene is TRBD2 (5 bases). Germline V gene sequence: CDR1 KGHSH, CDR2 LQKENI. With 6 bases removed from V and 2 bases from J, the gap between germline ends came to 8 bases. The CDR3 is 13 residues long. Supplemented by reference TRBV18 and TRBJ2-1, the full variable domain reads NAGVMQNPRHLVRRRGQEARLRCSPMKGHSHVYWYRQLPEEGLKFMVYLQKENIIDESGMPKERFSAEFPKEGPSILRIQQVVRGDSAAYFCASSLAPYNEQFFGPGTRLTVL.

The chain has TRBV7-2 and TRBJ2-7; tentative D call: TRBD2 (6 bases). There are 12 residues in the CDR3. The V gene lost 8 bases and the J gene lost 5 bases, with 13 bases spanning the gap. The germline V gene encodes CDR1 SGHTA and CDR2 FQGNSA. The CDR3 DNA follows: TGTGCCAGCGCTGGGGGGTTCCACGAGCAGTACTTC. Encoded protein: CASAGGFHEQYF.

This chain joins TRBV24-1 and TRBJ1-6, with 11 bases aligning to TRBD1. V lost 3 bases, J lost 9 bases, and 0 bases stayed unmatched. Germline V gene lookup returns CDR1 KGHDR and CDR2 SFDVKD. This CDR3 is 14 amino acids long. CDR3 bases: TGTGCCACCAGTGATGGACAGGGGGCTTCACCCCTCCACTTT. This codes for CATSDGQGASPLHF.

This clone was detected once. The chain joins TRBV30 to TRBJ1-2; 12 bases fit TRBD1. The CDR3 has 14 amino acids. Germline CDR1 is GTSNPN and CDR2 is SVGIG (reference sequence). The junction had 6 bases not matched to a gene; V was cut back by 3 bases and J by 7 bases. The CDR3 region is CAWSRDRGQGGYTF. In DNA form, the CDR3 reads TGTGCCTGGAGCCGGGACAGGGGGCAAGGTGGCTACACCTTC.

V gene TRBV7-6 combines with J gene TRBJ2-5, with 12 nucleotides matching TRBD1. CDR3 length: 15 amino acids. Trimming at V came to 5 bases and at J to 6 bases, leaving 7 bases not matched to a gene. Germline loops: CDR1 SGHVS, CDR2 FNYEAQ. The CDR3 nucleotides are TGTGCCAGCAGCCCCGGGACAGGGGGCGCGAAGACCCAGTACTTC. Protein product: CASSPGTGGAKTQYF.

This clone was found a few times. The V call is TRBV30, the J call TRBJ2-1; possible D gene TRBD2, 6 bases. This CDR3 comprises 14 residues. V lost 1 base to trimming and J lost 7 bases, with 14 bases between them. Germline values: CDR1 GTSNPN, CDR2 SVGIG (reference sequence). The CDR3 protein is CAWSEQAGRNEQFF. The CDR3 DNA follows: TGTGCCTGGAGTGAACAGGCAGGGAGGAATGAGCAGTTCTTC.

The sample holds many counts of this clone. The chain combines TRBV29-1 with TRBJ2-2, with 10 bases matching TRBD2. Germline V gene sequence: CDR1 SQVTM, CDR2 ANQGSEA. The ends lost 0 bases at V and 6 bases at J; junction bases unmatched: 10. The CDR3 is 17 amino acids. The CDR3 DNA reads TGCAGCGTTGAAGAGAAGGGGAGCAGCGGGAGGGCCGGGGAGCTGTTTTTT. The encoded protein is CSVEEKGSSGRAGELFF.

The chain joins TRBV5-4 to TRBJ1-4; the match to TRBD1 covers 10 bases. From germline, CDR1 is SGHNT and CDR2 YYREEE (reference sequence). The length of the CDR3 is 15 residues. J lost 8 bases, V lost 2 bases, and 6 bases had no gene match. The CDR3 DNA is TGTGCCAGCAGCTTCGGAGGACAGGGGGGGGAAAAACTGTTTTTT. This codes for CASSFGGQGGEKLFF.